The clone carrying this T cell receptor (beta chain) was seen more than once but under ten times. Its antigen is not known. This record belongs to a study of CD8 T cells in Susac syndrome. Study-wide findings and caveats: As the study acknowledged, the number of individuals who were part of its TCR sequencing and HLA analysis was relatively small.

V gave up 6 bases and J gave up 0 bases; unmatched junction bases: 4. CDR1 and CDR2 from the germline V gene are MNHEY and SVGEGT. This CDR3 region has 15 residues. Random hexamers primed reverse transcription of 0.5 to 1 ug RNA. Amplification of TCR beta CDR3 was carried out by immunoSEQ multiplex PCR, which covered 54 Vbeta and 13 Jbeta segments. MiXCR was run by TCRdb on the immunoSEQ multiplex PCR reads, yielding one entry per CDR3 protein. The repertoire holds hundreds of thousands of distinct CDR3 sequences, with just over 90% as singletons. High-throughput TCR beta sequencing covered peripheral CD8+ and CD4+ T cells. Treatment-naive patients with stable or active relapsing-remitting disease served as multiple sclerosis controls.

The receptor's source is a human donor with multiple sclerosis. The genes are TRBV6-2 or TRBV6-3 and TRBJ2-7, with 11 bases identical to TRBD2. The sample consisted of CD4+ T cells from PBMCs. As DNA, the CDR3 is TGTGCCAGCAGACCAGGGACTAGCGGCTCCTACGAGCAGTACTTC. Its protein is CASRPGTSGSYEQYF.